Below, 31 T cell receptor beta chains from the same sample are listed, as sequenced in a study of Ad26.COV2.S vaccination and SARS-CoV-2 variants. The method was immunoSEQ multiplex PCR; TCRdb's version includes in-frame clones alone and lacks a portion of them. This sample yields about 480,000 clones, of which roughly 89% are seen a single time; roughly 13% belongs to the top ten. Treatment defined: 19 received Ad26.COV2.S at low or high dose, single or two shots; five or six received placebo; per-sample allocation not given. Day 63 after the first injection of vaccine or placebo was the sampling time. This sample comprised peripheral blood, obtained in a trial of Ad26.COV2.S vaccine versus placebo. These receptors originate from a person between 18 and 65 years old who received the Ad26.COV2.S COVID-19 vaccine or a placebo.

The chain employs TRBV2 and TRBJ2-1; D not resolved. The CDR3 is made up of 12 amino acids. V dropped 3 bases and J dropped 7 bases, with 7 bases sitting between them. Germline-derived CDR1 and CDR2 are SNHLY and FYNNEI. The CDR3 DNA reads TGTGCCAGCAGTGACGATGAAAATGAGCAGTTCTTC. Residues: CASSDDENEQFF. Full variable domain (remainder filled in from reference TRBV2 and TRBJ2-1): EPEVTQTPSHQVTQMGQEVILRCVPISNHLYFYWYRQILGQKVEFLVSFYNNEISEKSEIFDDQFSVERPDGSNFTLKIRSTKLEDSAMYFCASSDDENEQFFGPGTRLTVL.

The chain has TRBV3-1 (or the pseudogene TRBV3-2) and TRBJ2-6; D call uncertain. V gave up 0 bases and J gave up 11 bases, with 8 bases separating them. This CDR3 comprises 13 residues. The germline gives CDR1 LGHDT, CDR2 YNNKEL (reference sequence). CDR3 in amino acids: CASSQERKDVLTF. The CDR3 nucleotides are TGTGCCAGCAGCCAAGAGAGAAAGGACGTCCTGACTTTC.

The genes are TRBV28 and TRBJ2-4, with 7 bases matching TRBD2. Trimming removed 6 bases from V and 3 bases from J; junction bases left unmatched: 11. Germline loops: CDR1 MDHEN, CDR2 SYDVKM. The CDR3 sequence is 16 residues long. Here the CDR3 DNA reads TGTGCCAGCAGAGGGTGGGGGGGTTCCGGCAAAAACATTCAGTACTTC. It encodes CASRGWGGSGKNIQYF.

The chain employs TRBV11-2 and TRBJ1-1; D remains unclear. The CDR3 extends over 14 amino acids. Trimming shortened V by 5 bases and J by 5 bases, and 15 bases separated the two germline ends. The germline V gene has CDR1 SGHAT and CDR2 FQNNGV. The CDR3 sequence is CASSVSRGRTEAFF. The CDR3 nucleotides read TGTGCCAGCAGCGTAAGCAGAGGACGGACTGAAGCTTTCTTT.

J is TRBJ2-2 and V is TRBV7-2; no clear D gene. V was shortened by 5 bases and J by 5 bases, with 12 bases between the two germline ends. Germline V gene data show CDR1 as SGHTA and CDR2 as FQGNSA. There are 14 residues in the CDR3. CDR3 bases: TGTGCCAGCAGCAGCCGACTTACTACCGGGGAGCTGTTTTTT. Its translation: CASSSRLTTGELFF.

The V and J genes are TRBV5-1 and TRBJ2-6; D is unclear. The CDR3 loop spans 15 amino acids. Deletions cut 0 bases from V and 0 bases from J, with 4 bases between. The V gene's germline CDR1 is SGHRS and CDR2 YFSETQ. CDR3 in amino acids: CASSLAISGANVLTF. In nucleotides, the CDR3 is TGCGCCAGCAGCTTGGCCATCTCTGGGGCCAACGTCCTGACTTTC.

About this clone: A read error is possible here, since a much larger clone lies one base away. The same CDR3 also results from other DNA sequences found in this sample. V and J are TRBV19 and TRBJ2-1; D uncertain. Germline V gives CDR1 LNHDA, CDR2 SQIVND (reference sequence). V lost 3 bases to trimming and J lost 5 bases, with 2 bases between them. The CDR3 totals 11 residues. CDR3 coding DNA: TGTGCCAGTAGTATCGACAATGAGCAGTTCTTC. This translates into CASSIDNEQFF.

The genes are TRBV28 and TRBJ2-5, with D tentatively TRBD2 (6 bases). This CDR3 spans 14 amino acids. The V gene's germline CDR1 is MDHEN and CDR2 SYDVKM. V dropped 4 bases and J dropped 5 bases, with 14 bases sitting between them. CDR3 in amino acids: CASSSPGSGETQYF. DNA of the CDR3: TGTGCCAGCAGTTCCCCCGGGAGTGGGGAGACCCAGTACTTC.

This chain uses TRBV30 with TRBJ1-5, with D unresolved. The V end was cut by 2 bases, the J end by 5 bases, with 10 bases between. Per germline, CDR1 GTSNPN and CDR2 SVGIG (reference sequence). The CDR3 extends over 13 amino acids. In DNA, the CDR3 is TGTGCCTGGAGTTCACGGTCTGATCAGCCCCAGCATTTT. It is translated as CAWSSRSDQPQHF. Full variable domain (rest looked up from reference TRBV30 and TRBJ1-5): SQTIHQWPATLVQPVGSPLSLECTVEGTSNPNLYWYRQAAGRGLQLLFYSVGIGQISSEVPQNLSASRPQDRQFILSSKKLLLSDSGFYLCAWSSRSDQPQHFGDGTRLSIL.

This clone has a single count. The V call is TRBV29-1, the J call TRBJ1-4; TRBD1 aligns across 10 bases. Germline loops: CDR1 SQVTM, CDR2 ANQGSEA. This CDR3 has 15 residues. Germline trimming cut 4 bases from V and 5 bases from J; bases unmatched to any gene: 7. CDR3 amino acids: CSVVRTGGTNEKLFF. The DNA for the CDR3 is TGCAGCGTTGTTAGGACAGGGGGGACCAATGAAAAACTGTTTTTT.

The chain employs TRBV18 and TRBJ2-7; 9 bases line up with TRBD1. Germline CDR1 KGHSH, CDR2 LQKENI. CDR3 length equals 14 residues. After removal of 6 bases from V and 6 bases from J, the junction contained 9 bases not matched to a gene. The CDR3: CASSYLGQGLEQYF. In DNA form, the CDR3 reads TGTGCCAGCTCCTATCTTGGACAGGGGCTCGAGCAGTACTTC.

The chain links TRBV27 to TRBJ2-7; TRBD2 might be the D (5 bases). V gave up 3 bases and J gave up 3 bases, with 15 bases separating them. Germline assignment: CDR1 MNHEY and CDR2 SMNVEV (reference sequence). The CDR3 is 15 residues long. CDR3 nucleotides: TGTGCCAGCAGTTTTGGCGGGCAACAGATCTACGAGCAGTACTTC. As protein: CASSFGGQQIYEQYF.

This clone appeared once. V and J are TRBV5-4 and TRBJ1-2; 8 bases agree with TRBD1. Per the germline V gene, CDR1 is SGHNT and CDR2 is YYREEE (reference sequence). V dropped 3 bases and J dropped 3; count of bases not matched to a gene: 4. The CDR3 totals 14 residues. In DNA form, the CDR3 reads TGTGCCAGCAGCTCGGGACAGGCGGACTATGGCTACACCTTC. Protein product: CASSSGQADYGYTF.

There are a few counts of this clone. The V call is TRBV2, the J call TRBJ1-3; D is uncertain. The CDR3 extends over 15 amino acids. Germline V lookup: CDR1 SNHLY, CDR2 FYNNEI. V dropped 5 bases and J dropped 0 bases, with 11 bases sitting between them. DNA for the CDR3: TGTGCCAGCAGTCCATCGTTCATCTCTGGAAACACCATATATTTT. Translating it yields CASSPSFISGNTIYF. Variable domain in full (rest from reference TRBV2 and TRBJ1-3): EPEVTQTPSHQVTQMGQEVILRCVPISNHLYFYWYRQILGQKVEFLVSFYNNEISEKSEIFDDQFSVERPDGSNFTLKIRSTKLEDSAMYFCASSPSFISGNTIYFGEGSWLTVV.

This chain links TRBV4-3 with TRBJ2-2, with D perhaps TRBD1 (6 bases). CDR3 length: 16 amino acids. V was trimmed by 2 bases and J by 5 bases, leaving 15 bases between them. Germline V CDR1 and CDR2: LGHNA, YSLEER. The CDR3: CASSQLGVQGTGELFF. CDR3 DNA: TGCGCCAGCAGCCAACTTGGCGTACAGGGAACCGGGGAGCTGTTTTTT.

V gene TRBV23-1 combines with J gene TRBJ2-5; 8 nucleotides agree with TRBD2. TRBV23-1 is flagged as an ORF with uncertain function. The CDR3 length is 16 residues. V lost 0 bases to trimming and J lost 4 bases; unmatched junction nucleotides: 7. The CDR3 coding sequence is TGCGCCAGCAGTCAATCCGCCGGCGGGAGGTCAGAGACCCAGTACTTC. Protein: CASSQSAGGRSETQYF.

The chain couples TRBV27 to TRBJ2-6, with a possible D match to TRBD1 (7 bases). The CDR3 runs to 16 residues. V lost 7 bases and J 3 bases, leaving 16 bases between the germline ends. Per germline, CDR1 MNHEY and CDR2 SMNVEV (reference sequence). For the CDR3, the DNA is TGTGCCAGCAACGCCAGACAGGGAGGTGGGGCCAACGTCCTGACTTTC. It is translated as CASNARQGGGANVLTF.

The rearrangement links TRBV5-1 to TRBJ1-4; no firm D call. This CDR3 contains 16 residues. The V end was cut by 5 bases, the J end by 0 bases, with 14 bases between. CDR1 is SGHRS, CDR2 YFSETQ, per germline. CDR3 amino acids: CASRGVGTSTNEKLFF. The DNA for the CDR3 is TGCGCCAGCAGGGGAGTGGGTACTTCAACTAATGAAAAACTGTTTTTT.

There are a few counts of this clone. The chain joins TRBV7-2 to TRBJ2-2, with 8 bases identical to TRBD2. The V segment lost 5 bases and the J segment 0 bases; nucleotides outside the gene matches: 5. CDR1 and CDR2 from the germline V gene are SGHTA and FQGNSA. CDR3 length: 16 amino acids. The CDR3: CASSPAGLANTGELFF. CDR3 nucleotides: TGTGCCAGCAGCCCCGCGGGACTAGCGAACACCGGGGAGCTGTTTTTT.

A note on this clone: Other DNA sequences in this sample translate to the same CDR3. The CDR3 sequence: CASSRGGSYNEQFF. CDR3 sequence (DNA): TGTGCCAGCAGCCGCGGGGGCTCCTACAATGAGCAGTTCTTC. V gene TRBV14 combines with J gene TRBJ2-1; 7 bases line up with TRBD2. V shed 4 bases, J shed 0 bases, and the junction held 0 bases outside the gene matches. This CDR3 spans 14 amino acids. CDR1 and CDR2 (germline): SGHDN, FVKESK. Full variable domain (remainder filled in from reference TRBV14 and TRBJ2-1): EAGVTQFPSHSVIEKGQTVTLRCDPISGHDNLYWYRRVMGKEIKFLLHFVKESKQDESGMPNNRFLAERTGGTYSTLKVQPAELEDSGVYFCASSRGGSYNEQFFGPGTRLTVL.

This clone was observed a handful of times. The rearrangement joins TRBV10-3 to TRBJ2-7; D assignment may be TRBD1 or TRBD2 (5 bases each). Germline CDR1 and CDR2: ENHRY and SYGVKD. V lost 4 bases and J 2 bases, leaving 18 bases between the germline ends. The CDR3 has 16 amino acids. CDR3 nucleotide sequence: TGTGCCATCAGTGCCCGGGACCCTCCGACCCCCTACGAGCAGTACTTC. It codes for CAISARDPPTPYEQYF.

V and J are TRBV14 and TRBJ2-7, with TRBD1 identical over 8 bases. The germline V gene has CDR1 SGHDN and CDR2 FVKESK. V lost 4 bases and J lost 3; bases outside the gene matches: 8. This CDR3 is built from 15 residues. The CDR3 protein is CASSLRQGPGYEQYF. CDR3 DNA sequence: TGTGCCAGCAGCCTACGACAGGGGCCTGGCTACGAGCAGTACTTC. Together with reference TRBV14 and TRBJ2-7, the CDR3 gives the full variable domain: EAGVTQFPSHSVIEKGQTVTLRCDPISGHDNLYWYRRVMGKEIKFLLHFVKESKQDESGMPNNRFLAERTGGTYSTLKVQPAELEDSGVYFCASSLRQGPGYEQYFGPGTRLTVT.

The chain combines TRBV28 with TRBJ1-2, with no clear D. V was cut by 4 bases and J by 8 bases, with 11 bases left in between. CDR3 size: 12 residues. The germline gives CDR1 MDHEN, CDR2 SYDVKM. CDR3 bases: TGTGCCAGCAGTTCCTCCGTTGCGGGCTACACCTTC. Its protein product is CASSSSVAGYTF.

The gene calls are TRBV18 and TRBJ2-1; TRBD1 might be the D (5 bases). V lost 3 bases, J lost 10 bases, and 13 bases lay in between. In germline, CDR1 is KGHSH, CDR2 LQKENI. The CDR3 spans 13 residues. CDR3 sequence (DNA): TGTGCCAGCTCACCCCGAGACAGAGGAGAGCAGTTCTTC. Amino acid sequence: CASSPRDRGEQFF.

V and J are TRBV18 and TRBJ2-2, with TRBD2 matching 8 bases. Trimming removed 5 bases from V and 5 bases from J; junction bases left unmatched: 7. The CDR3 loop spans 15 amino acids. The germline gives CDR1 KGHSH, CDR2 LQKENI. CDR3 in amino acids: CASSDTSGGTGELFF. The CDR3 nucleotides read TGTGCCAGCTCAGATACTAGCGGTGGTACCGGGGAGCTGTTTTTT.

This chain connects TRBV29-1 to TRBJ1-1; weak D call: TRBD1 (5 bases). V was shortened by 4 bases and J by 1 base, with 19 bases between the two germline ends. Germline V lookup: CDR1 SQVTM, CDR2 ANQGSEA. The CDR3 covers 16 residues. The CDR3 loop is CSVVLDTTRSNTEAFF. As DNA, the CDR3 is TGCAGCGTTGTGTTGGACACTACACGATCGAACACTGAAGCTTTCTTT.

The chain links TRBV24-1 to TRBJ2-3, with a possible D match to TRBD2 (5 bases). The CDR3 spans 17 residues. Germline-derived CDR1 and CDR2 are KGHDR and SFDVKD. V was trimmed by 3 bases and J by 4 bases, leaving 19 bases between them. The CDR3, as DNA: TGTGCCACCAGTGATCCCGCGACATTAGGAGGCGCAGATACGCAGTATTTT. This encodes CATSDPATLGGADTQYF.

The chain employs TRBV24-1 and TRBJ1-1; TRBD1 is a possible D gene (6 bases). The CDR3 contains 11 residues. Trimming shortened V by 7 bases and J by 9 bases, and 11 bases separated the two germline ends. In germline, CDR1 is KGHDR, CDR2 SFDVKD. CDR3 region: CATSTGFQAFF. Written as DNA, the CDR3 is TGTGCCACCAGCACAGGGTTCCAAGCTTTCTTT.

In its sample, this clone was seen once. The CDR3 protein is CASSQFGTGGYNEQFF. The CDR3, as DNA: TGCGCCAGCAGCCAATTTGGGACAGGGGGCTACAATGAGCAGTTCTTC. V usage is TRBV4-3 and J usage is TRBJ2-1; 11 positions match TRBD1. With V trimmed by 2 bases and J by 3 bases, 3 bases remained unmatched. CDR3 length: 16 residues. Germline loops: CDR1 LGHNA, CDR2 YSLEER.

This rearrangement joins TRBV7-8 to TRBJ1-5; unclear D gene. Germline values: CDR1 SGHVS, CDR2 FQNEAQ. The CDR3 is 13 residues long. Trimming shortened V by 7 bases and J by 7 bases, and 14 bases separated the two germline ends. CDR3: CASTPASWQPQHF. The CDR3, as DNA: TGTGCCAGCACCCCGGCCTCCTGGCAGCCCCAGCATTTT.

CDR3 sequence: CASSQASGQPYEQYF. The CDR3 DNA is TGTGCCAGCAGCCAAGCCTCGGGACAGCCCTACGAGCAGTACTTC. The genes are TRBV4-2 and TRBJ2-7; TRBD1 matches at 7 bases. V trimming: 1 base; J trimming: 2 bases; junction bases outside the gene matches: 5. CDR1 is LGHNA, CDR2 YNFKEQ, per germline. The CDR3 covers 15 residues.